This passage covers 22 T cell receptor beta chains from one sample sequenced in a study of control samples from healthy donors and cancer patients. Sequencing used immunoSEQ multiplex PCR; TCRdb keeps in-frame clones, though not all of them. The sample has 160,000 or so clones, roughly 95% seen once. Material: blood. The receptors originated from a woman between 25 and 40 years old in good health.

This chain joins TRBV6-6 and TRBJ2-1, with D possibly matching TRBD2 (6 bases). CDR1 and CDR2 from the germline V gene are MNHNY and SVGAGI (reference sequence). The CDR3 has 11 amino acids. V was shortened by 5 bases and J by 9 bases, with 8 bases between the two germline ends. For the CDR3, the DNA is TGTGCCAGCAGTGTGGGAGGTGAGCAGTTCTTC. Translating gives CASSVGGEQFF.

This clone appeared a few times. The chain carries TRBV5-1 and TRBJ1-3, with D unclear. Germline assignment: CDR1 SGHRS and CDR2 YFSETQ. V lost 2 bases and J 1 base, leaving 7 bases between the germline ends. The CDR3 length is 14 residues. The chain's CDR3 is CASSLLGSGNTIYF. The CDR3 DNA reads as TGCGCCAGCAGCTTATTAGGGTCTGGAAACACCATATATTTT.

The rearrangement links TRBV28 to TRBJ2-3; D not resolved. CDR1 is MDHEN, CDR2 SYDVKM, per germline. V dropped 6 bases and J dropped 6 bases, with 13 bases sitting between them. The CDR3 extends over 13 amino acids. The CDR3 DNA reads as TGTGCCAGCAGAGGGCCTCCCGGGGATACGCAGTATTTT. It translates to CASRGPPGDTQYF. The full variable domain, rest sourced from reference TRBV28 and TRBJ2-3, is DVKVTQSSRYLVKRTGEKVFLECVQDMDHENMFWYRQDPGLGLRLIYFSYDVKMKEKGDIPEGYSVSREKKERFSLILESASTNQTSMYLCASRGPPGDTQYFGPGTRLTVL.

The rearrangement links TRBV29-1 to TRBJ2-7; D possibly corresponds to TRBD1 (5 bases). The CDR3 runs to 15 residues. Trimming removed 2 bases from V and 0 bases from J, with 14 bases in between. From germline, CDR1 is SQVTM and CDR2 ANQGSEA. The CDR3 is CSVERPLGASYEQYF. The CDR3 DNA reads as TGCAGCGTTGAAAGGCCCCTAGGGGCCTCCTACGAGCAGTACTTC.

The table lists this clone with a few counts. V is TRBV11-3 and J is TRBJ2-3; 8 nucleotides line up with TRBD2. J was trimmed by 6 bases and V by 7 bases; bases with no gene match: 9. Germline lookup yields CDR1 SGHNT and CDR2 YENEEA. The CDR3 covers 14 residues. The CDR3 loop is CASTRRGARDTQYF. In DNA form, the CDR3 reads TGTGCCAGCACCCGGCGGGGGGCAAGGGATACGCAGTATTTT.

This chain joins TRBV5-4 and TRBJ2-3; D remains ambiguous. Looked up from germline, CDR1 is SGHNT and CDR2 is YYREEE (reference sequence). The CDR3 runs 13 residues. Trimming pared 3 bases from V and 2 bases from J, leaving 7 bases between. For the CDR3, the DNA is TGTGCCAGCAGCTCCGGATACACAGATACGCAGTATTTT. Translating gives CASSSGYTDTQYF.

V is TRBV4-1 and J is TRBJ2-3, with D possibly being TRBD1 (5 bases). V dropped 0 bases and J dropped 4 bases, with 14 bases sitting between them. The CDR3 totals 16 residues. Germline CDR1 reads MGHRA; CDR2 reads YSYEKL. As DNA, the CDR3 is TGCGCCAGCAGCCAAGAAGGGGCAGGGATCGCAGATACGCAGTATTTT. Its protein is CASSQEGAGIADTQYF.

The chain carries TRBV7-8 and TRBJ1-1, with TRBD1 matching 9 bases. J lost 4 bases, V lost 5 bases, and 8 bases had no gene match. Per the germline V gene, CDR1 is SGHVS and CDR2 is FQNEAQ. The CDR3 sequence is 15 residues long. In DNA, the CDR3 is TGTGCCAGCAGCAGGACAGGGGTGCTTAGCACTGAAGCTTTCTTT. It translates to CASSRTGVLSTEAFF.

The rearrangement links TRBV7-9 to TRBJ2-1; 9 bases map to TRBD1. CDR1 SEHNR and CDR2 FQNEAQ come from the germline V gene (reference sequence). This CDR3 contains 16 residues. The V gene end was trimmed by 5 bases and the J gene end by 9 bases; junction bases not matched to a gene: 14. The CDR3, as DNA: TGTGCCAGCAGCCCAGGAGGGGGGGACAGGGTGGTTGAGCAGTTCTTC. Translating gives CASSPGGGDRVVEQFF.

The rearrangement joins TRBV28 to TRBJ1-4, with unresolved D. Per the germline V gene, CDR1 is MDHEN and CDR2 is SYDVKM. The CDR3 length is 14 residues. V lost 5 bases and J 1 base, leaving 8 bases between the germline ends. For the CDR3, the DNA is TGTGCCAGCAGTCCTGAGGGAACTAATGAAAAACTGTTTTTT. Encoded protein: CASSPEGTNEKLFF.

The DNA for the CDR3 is TGTGCCAGCAGTGAAGGTGGACAGAGCAATCAGCCCCAGCATTTT. Translation: CASSEGGQSNQPQHF. The chain recombines TRBV6-1 with TRBJ1-5, with D tentatively TRBD1 (6 bases). Germline V gene data show CDR1 as MNHNS and CDR2 as SASEGT. V was cut by 1 base and J by 1 base, with 8 bases left in between. The CDR3 sequence is 15 residues long.

V and J are TRBV19 and TRBJ2-7, with 9 bases identical to TRBD1. CDR1 and CDR2 (germline): LNHDA, SQIVND (reference sequence). J gave up 6 bases and V 6 bases, and 9 bases lay outside the gene matches. CDR3 size: 14 residues. The CDR3 DNA sequence: TGTGCCAGTAGGGCCGGGACAGGGAGTGGCGAGCAGTACTTC. Its translation: CASRAGTGSGEQYF.

CDR3 protein: CASSPRVSNQPQHF. CDR3 nucleotides: TGTGCCAGCTCACCAAGGGTAAGCAATCAGCCCCAGCATTTT. This chain links TRBV18 with TRBJ1-5; unclear D gene. This CDR3 is 14 amino acids long. V gave up 2 bases and J gave up 1 base, with 6 bases separating them. Per germline, CDR1 KGHSH and CDR2 LQKENI.

V usage is TRBV4-2 and J usage is TRBJ2-7; 12 nucleotides match TRBD2. V dropped 3 bases and J dropped 5; count of bases not matched to a gene: 8. The CDR3 sequence is 16 residues long. In germline, CDR1 is LGHNA, CDR2 YNFKEQ. DNA of the CDR3: TGTGCCAGCAGCCACCTAGCGGGAGGGCCTCTCCACGAGCAGTACTTC. Translation: CASSHLAGGPLHEQYF.

The chain couples TRBV6-1 to TRBJ2-3; 8 bases map to TRBD1. The CDR3 length is 16 residues. Germline loops: CDR1 MNHNS, CDR2 SASEGT. V trimming: 4 bases; J trimming: 1 base; junction bases outside the gene matches: 7. In nucleotides, the CDR3 is TGTGCCAGCAGTGGAACAGGGGGACGAGGCACAGATACGCAGTATTTT. Amino acids: CASSGTGGRGTDTQYF.

The chain links TRBV15 to TRBJ1-2; no clear D. This CDR3 has 14 residues. Looked up from germline, CDR1 is LNHNV and CDR2 is YYDKDF (reference sequence). V gave up 1 base and J gave up 4 bases, with 10 bases separating them. CDR3 sequence: CATSRVSPLYGYTF. The CDR3 bases are TGTGCCACCAGCAGAGTCAGCCCCCTCTATGGCTACACCTTC.

The V gene is TRBV5-1, the J gene TRBJ1-1, with D maybe TRBD1 (5 bases). There are 15 residues in the CDR3. V was shortened by 5 bases and J by 2 bases, with 16 bases between the two germline ends. Germline CDR1 reads SGHRS; CDR2 reads YFSETQ. The CDR3 coding sequence is TGCGCCAGCAGACGGGGGATTGACAGTAACACTGAAGCTTTCTTT. This encodes CASRRGIDSNTEAFF.

A single count supports this clone. J is TRBJ1-3 and V is TRBV3-1 (or the pseudogene TRBV3-2); tentatively, D is TRBD1 (6 bases). The CDR3 loop spans 15 amino acids. From germline, CDR1 is LGHDT and CDR2 YNNKEL (reference sequence). V lost 2 bases to trimming and J lost 2 bases, with 10 bases between them. The CDR3 spells CASSQLRGPGNTIYF. Here the CDR3 DNA reads TGTGCCAGCAGCCAACTCAGGGGCCCTGGAAACACCATATATTTT.

The gene calls are TRBV27 and TRBJ2-7, with D maybe TRBD1 (6 bases). The CDR3 length is 14 residues. The germline V gene has CDR1 MNHEY and CDR2 SMNVEV (reference sequence). V lost 4 bases, J lost 0 bases, and 10 bases lay in between. CDR3 in amino acids: CASSSTGSSYEQYF. In DNA form, the CDR3 reads TGTGCCAGCAGTTCAACAGGGTCCTCCTACGAGCAGTACTTC.

Written as DNA, the CDR3 is TGTGCCAGCACCCCCCTCGTGGCAGGGCATCAGCCCCAGCATTTT. Its protein is CASTPLVAGHQPQHF. The genes are TRBV28 and TRBJ1-5, with a possible D match to TRBD1 (5 bases). CDR1 is MDHEN and CDR2 is SYDVKM in the germline V gene. The CDR3 runs to 15 residues. V was shortened by 7 bases and J by 5 bases, with 18 bases between the two germline ends.

The chain is built from TRBV4-1 and TRBJ1-3; no definite D call. CDR1 is MGHRA and CDR2 is YSYEKL in the germline V gene. The CDR3 contains 14 residues. V was trimmed by 4 bases and J by 4 bases, leaving 11 bases between them. The CDR3, as DNA: TGCGCCAGCAGCCCCCCATCGGGGGGAAACACCATATATTTT. It is translated as CASSPPSGGNTIYF.

The chain recombines TRBV27 with TRBJ2-6; D is unclear. The CDR3 totals 17 residues. Germline assignment: CDR1 MNHEY and CDR2 SMNVEV (reference sequence). V shed 4 bases and J shed 0 bases, with 13 bases lying between them. CDR3 protein: CASSSDLLISGANVLTF. In DNA form, the CDR3 reads TGTGCCAGCAGTTCAGACCTTTTGATCTCTGGGGCCAACGTCCTGACTTTC. Variable domain in full (rest from reference TRBV27 and TRBJ2-6): EAQVTQNPRYLITVTGKKLTVTCSQNMNHEYMSWYRQDPGLGLRQIYYSMNVEVTDKGDVPEGYKVSRKEKRNFPLILESPSPNQTSLYFCASSSDLLISGANVLTFGAGSRLTVL.